Sequencing of this TCR beta chain was carried out in a study of early T cells in non-severe SARS-CoV-2 infection. Study background: Bulk RNA isolated from unsorted whole blood underwent sequencing; chains were not paired. Study-level findings and limits: Lookups in VDJdb leaned toward anti-spike CD8 responses and missed private and CD4 specificities.

Individual cDNA molecules received unique molecular identifiers during library preparation. TCRdb called the 5' RACE reads again in MiXCR, with one record for every CDR3 protein. The sample carries more than 85,000 distinct CDR3 sequences, about 15% recorded once. With respect to this clonotype: The antigen is undetermined.

The germline V gene encodes CDR1 DFQATT and CDR2 SNEGSKA (reference sequence). CDR3 size: 15 residues. Trimming at V came to 5 bases and at J to 2 bases, leaving 7 bases not matched to a gene. This sequence originates from an adult who was a healthcare worker with PCR-confirmed SARS-CoV-2 infection or an uninfected control (not recorded which). The V and J genes are TRBV20-1 and TRBJ1-1, with 11 bases that match TRBD1. The source material was whole blood. CDR3 amino acids: CSAYPGQGGNTEAFF. The CDR3 coding sequence is TGCAGTGCTTACCCGGGACAGGGGGGAAACACTGAAGCTTTCTTT.